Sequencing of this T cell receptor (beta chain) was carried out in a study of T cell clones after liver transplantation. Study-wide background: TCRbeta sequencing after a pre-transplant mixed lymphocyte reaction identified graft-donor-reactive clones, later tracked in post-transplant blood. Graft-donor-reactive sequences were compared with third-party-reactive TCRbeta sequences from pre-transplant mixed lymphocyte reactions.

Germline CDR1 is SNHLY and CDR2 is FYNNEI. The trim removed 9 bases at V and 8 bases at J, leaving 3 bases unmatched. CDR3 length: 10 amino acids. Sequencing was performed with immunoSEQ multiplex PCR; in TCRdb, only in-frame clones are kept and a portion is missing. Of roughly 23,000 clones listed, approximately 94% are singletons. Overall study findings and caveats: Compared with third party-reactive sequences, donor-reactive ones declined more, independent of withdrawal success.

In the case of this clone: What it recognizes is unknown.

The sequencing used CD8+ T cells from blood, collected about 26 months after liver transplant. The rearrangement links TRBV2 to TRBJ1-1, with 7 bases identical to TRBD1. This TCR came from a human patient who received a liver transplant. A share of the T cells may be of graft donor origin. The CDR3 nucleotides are TGTGCCAGTCACAGGGGCGAAGCTTTCTTT. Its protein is CASHRGEAFF.